The rows below give T cell receptor beta chains drawn from one sample of a study of OX40 agonist ivuxolimab in advanced cancers. TCRdb's copy holds only in-frame clones and misses some; the assay was immunoSEQ multiplex PCR. The sample consists of about 90,000 clones, approximately 91% of them appearing once. The input for sequencing was CD4+ or CD8+ T cells sorted from blood, taken in a trial of the OX40 agonist ivuxolimab. All receptors come from an adult with an advanced solid tumor such as melanoma, head and neck, liver or kidney cancer. Both conserved end residues are part of each CDR3. The order of the fields is D gene, V gene, clone size, J gene, CDR3 protein, CDR3 DNA. D genes are given only for firm matches. A row's size may be missing; if present it is once, few, many or a size class.

D: TRBD2; V: TRBV10-2; size: -; J: TRBJ2-2; CDR3: CASSSGGSTGELFF; DNA: TGCGCCAGCAGCAGCGGGGGGAGCACCGGGGAGCTGTTTTTT
D: -; V: TRBV5-8; size: -; J: TRBJ2-5; CDR3: CASTGSSGGQETQYF; DNA: TGTGCCAGCACCGGGAGTTCGGGCGGTCAAGAGACCCAGTACTTC
D: TRBD2; V: TRBV29-1; size: -; J: TRBJ2-7; CDR3: CSVEDRRTSLFGQYF; DNA: TGCAGCGTTGAAGATCGGAGGACTAGCCTGTTCGGGCAGTACTTC
D: TRBD2; V: TRBV5-4; size: -; J: TRBJ2-2; CDR3: CASSGLAPPASGELFF; DNA: TGTGCCAGCAGCGGACTAGCCCCTCCAGCCTCCGGGGAGCTGTTTTTT
D: -; V: TRBV6-6; size: -; J: TRBJ2-7; CDR3: CASSYSVLRDEQYF; DNA: TGTGCCAGCAGTTACTCGGTGTTACGCGACGAGCAGTACTTC
D: -; V: TRBV29-1; size: -; J: TRBJ2-7; CDR3: CSVKGVNTYEQYF; DNA: TGCAGCGTTAAAGGAGTGAACACCTACGAGCAGTACTTC
D: -; V: TRBV2; size: -; J: TRBJ1-2; CDR3: CASSERTAANYGYTF; DNA: TGTGCCAGCAGTGAACGGACAGCAGCTAACTATGGCTACACCTTC
D: -; V: TRBV28; size: few; J: TRBJ2-7; CDR3: CASNAGWGPYEQYF; DNA: TGTGCCAGCAACGCGGGGTGGGGACCTTACGAGCAGTACTTC
D: TRBD1; V: TRBV5-1; size: -; J: TRBJ1-2; CDR3: CASSRTQGGYGYTF; DNA: TGCGCCAGCAGCAGAACGCAGGGGGGCTATGGCTACACCTTC
D: -; V: TRBV15; size: -; J: TRBJ2-1; CDR3: CATSSSGTLGAYNEQFF; DNA: TGTGCCACCAGCAGTTCGGGGACCCTCGGAGCCTACAATGAGCAGTTCTTC
D: -; V: TRBV29-1; size: few; J: TRBJ2-5; CDR3: CSGRERETQYF; DNA: TGCAGCGGACGGGAGAGAGAGACCCAGTACTTC
D: -; V: TRBV5-6; size: -; J: TRBJ2-2; CDR3: CASSLALMTGELFF; DNA: TGTGCCAGCAGCCTGGCTTTGATGACCGGGGAGCTGTTTTTT
D: -; V: TRBV19; size: -; J: TRBJ1-2; CDR3: CASSMQGPGYTF; DNA: TGTGCCAGTAGTATGCAGGGGCCTGGCTACACCTTC
D: -; V: TRBV6-5; size: -; J: TRBJ1-1; CDR3: CASSYGRQNTEAFF; DNA: TGTGCCAGCAGTTACGGGAGACAGAACACTGAAGCTTTCTTT
D: -; V: TRBV7-2; size: once; J: TRBJ2-1; CDR3: CASSLDRDMTYNEQFF; DNA: TGTGCCAGCAGCTTAGACCGGGACATGACCTACAATGAGCAGTTCTTC
D: TRBD2; V: TRBV4-3; size: -; J: TRBJ2-1; CDR3: CASSQDPFVAGQQFF; DNA: TGCGCCAGCAGCCAAGATCCCTTCGTAGCGGGACAGCAGTTCTTC
D: TRBD1; V: TRBV6-1; size: -; J: TRBJ1-6; CDR3: CASREGQGGNSPLHF; DNA: TGTGCCAGCAGGGAGGGACAGGGTGGGAATTCACCCCTCCACTTT
D: -; V: TRBV11-2; size: -; J: TRBJ2-7; CDR3: CASRQSSYEQYF; DNA: TGTGCCAGCAGGCAAAGCTCCTACGAGCAGTACTTC
D: -; V: TRBV5-6; size: -; J: TRBJ1-5; CDR3: CASSLAGGLSNQPQHF; DNA: TGTGCCAGCAGCTTGGCAGGAGGCCTTAGCAATCAGCCCCAGCATTTT
D: TRBD1; V: TRBV7-8; size: -; J: TRBJ1-1; CDR3: CASSLVGQANTEAFF; DNA: TGTGCCAGCAGCTTAGTGGGACAGGCGAACACTGAAGCTTTCTTT
D: -; V: TRBV6-5; size: -; J: TRBJ2-5; CDR3: CASSLTGRETQYF; DNA: TGTGCCAGCAGTTTGACGGGCCGAGAGACCCAGTACTTC
D: -; V: TRBV18; size: -; J: TRBJ2-7; CDR3: CASSPPVQSYEQYF; DNA: TGTGCCAGCTCACCACCAGTCCAAAGCTACGAGCAGTACTTC
D: -; V: TRBV11-2; size: -; J: TRBJ2-3; CDR3: CASSLVAGGSTDTQYF; DNA: TGTGCCAGCAGCTTAGTCGCTGGGGGAAGCACAGATACGCAGTATTTT
D: -; V: TRBV5-1; size: -; J: TRBJ2-1; CDR3: CASSLLGGSSYNEQFF; DNA: TGCGCCAGCAGCCTGTTAGGGGGGAGCTCCTACAATGAGCAGTTCTTC
D: TRBD1; V: TRBV10-3; size: -; J: TRBJ2-7; CDR3: CAISGSPGGPGGEQYF; DNA: TGTGCCATCAGTGGATCACCAGGGGGTCCTGGAGGCGAGCAGTACTTC
D: -; V: TRBV4-2; size: -; J: TRBJ1-2; CDR3: CASSQDRGNYGYTF; DNA: TGTGCCAGCAGCCAAGACCGGGGCAACTATGGCTACACCTTC
D: -; V: TRBV14; size: -; J: TRBJ2-1; CDR3: CASSQEPRTNEQFF; DNA: TGTGCCAGCAGCCAAGAACCCAGGACGAATGAGCAGTTCTTC
D: -; V: TRBV6-5; size: -; J: TRBJ2-7; CDR3: CASRDTYEQYF; DNA: TGTGCCAGCAGGGATACCTACGAGCAGTACTTC
D: TRBD1; V: TRBV4-2; size: -; J: TRBJ2-7; CDR3: CASSQDQVGTGLDEQYF; DNA: TGTGCCAGCAGCCAAGATCAAGTGGGGACAGGGCTCGACGAGCAGTACTTC
D: -; V: TRBV5-6; size: -; J: TRBJ2-3; CDR3: CASSFGPVGTDTQYF; DNA: TGTGCCAGCAGCTTTGGCCCCGTCGGAACAGATACGCAGTATTTT
D: -; V: TRBV15; size: -; J: TRBJ2-4; CDR3: CATSPFRGTAKNIQYF; DNA: TGTGCCACCAGCCCCTTTCGCGGGACCGCCAAAAACATTCAGTACTTC
D: TRBD1; V: TRBV19; size: -; J: TRBJ2-7; CDR3: CASSRTGTDSYEQYF; DNA: TGTGCCAGTAGTAGGACCGGGACAGATTCCTACGAGCAGTACTTC
D: TRBD1; V: TRBV7-6; size: once; J: TRBJ2-7; CDR3: CASSKDRGAYEQYF; DNA: TGTGCCAGCAGCAAGGACAGGGGCGCCTACGAGCAGTACTTC
D: TRBD1; V: TRBV29-1; size: -; J: TRBJ2-5; CDR3: CSVERPGGWDQETQYF; DNA: TGCAGCGTTGAACGACCAGGGGGATGGGACCAAGAGACCCAGTACTTC
D: -; V: TRBV28; size: -; J: TRBJ2-3; CDR3: CASSTGRDTQYF; DNA: TGTGCCAGCAGCACGGGAAGAGATACGCAGTATTTT
D: -; V: TRBV11-2; size: -; J: TRBJ2-5; CDR3: CASSLSGGRETQYF; DNA: TGTGCCAGCAGCTTAAGTGGGGGGCGAGAGACCCAGTACTTC
D: -; V: TRBV11-3; size: -; J: TRBJ2-1; CDR3: CASSLSRTGEQFF; DNA: TGTGCCAGCAGCTTATCCCGTACGGGTGAGCAGTTCTTC
D: TRBD1; V: TRBV12-5; size: -; J: TRBJ2-5; CDR3: CASGRGTGGETQYF; DNA: TGTGCTAGTGGCCGCGGGACAGGGGGAGAGACCCAGTACTTC
D: -; V: TRBV14; size: -; J: TRBJ2-7; CDR3: CASSQTPGRGSDEQYF; DNA: TGTGCCAGCAGCCAAACCCCTGGAAGGGGATCGGACGAGCAGTACTTC
D: TRBD1; V: TRBV11-3; size: -; J: TRBJ2-1; CDR3: CASSSNYRGSYNEQFF; DNA: TGTGCCAGCAGCTCCAATTACAGGGGCTCCTACAATGAGCAGTTCTTC
D: -; V: TRBV7-3; size: -; J: TRBJ2-1; CDR3: CASSIDSPRLYNEQFF; DNA: TGTGCCAGCAGCATTGACTCTCCCCGACTCTACAATGAGCAGTTCTTC
D: -; V: TRBV6-4; size: -; J: TRBJ2-6; CDR3: CASTREAGANVLTF; DNA: TGTGCCTCAACACGAGAGGCTGGGGCCAACGTCCTGACTTTC
D: TRBD2; V: TRBV6-5; size: -; J: TRBJ2-7; CDR3: CASSYPGLAGVEQYF; DNA: TGTGCCAGCAGTTACCCGGGACTAGCGGGAGTCGAGCAGTACTTC
D: -; V: TRBV2; size: -; J: TRBJ2-1; CDR3: CASKGWGFYNEQFF; DNA: TGTGCCAGCAAAGGGTGGGGGTTTTACAATGAGCAGTTCTTC
D: -; V: TRBV4-2; size: -; J: TRBJ2-5; CDR3: CASSQHRDFFQETQYF; DNA: TGTGCCAGCAGCCAGCATAGGGATTTTTTCCAAGAGACCCAGTACTTC
D: -; V: TRBV18; size: -; J: TRBJ2-3; CDR3: CASSRGILTDTQYF; DNA: TGTGCCAGCTCGCGCGGGATTCTCACAGATACGCAGTATTTT